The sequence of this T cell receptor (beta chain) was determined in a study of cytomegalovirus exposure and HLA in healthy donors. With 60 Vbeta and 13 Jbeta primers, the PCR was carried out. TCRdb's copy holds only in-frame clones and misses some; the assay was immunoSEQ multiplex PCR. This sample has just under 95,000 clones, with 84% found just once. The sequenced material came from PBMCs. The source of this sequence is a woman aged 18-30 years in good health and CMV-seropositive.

CDR3 nucleotides: TGTGCCAGCAGCTTATATCCAGAAGAGACCCAGTACTTC. Residues: CASSLYPEETQYF. The chain links TRBV7-9 to TRBJ2-5; D not certain. Germline V gives CDR1 SEHNR, CDR2 FQNEAQ (reference sequence). The V and J ends lost 2 bases and 3 bases respectively, with 7 bases between them. This CDR3 region has 13 residues.